The T cell receptor beta chain under discussion was sequenced for a study of cytomegalovirus exposure and HLA in healthy donors. Study-wide points: The study dropped some indistinguishable V segments, TRBV6-2 and TRBV6-3 among them.

Germline V gene lookup returns CDR1 LGHNA and CDR2 YSLEER. Trimming pared 4 bases from V and 8 bases from J, leaving 18 bases between. The CDR3 contains 14 residues. Comments on this clone: Its antigen is still unknown.

60 Vbeta and 13 Jbeta primers were used in PCR. Repertoires were generated with immunoSEQ multiplex PCR, while TCRdb's copy carries only in-frame clones and drops some. This sample yields around 150,000 clones, of which 60% to 75% are seen a single time; more than 1.5% belongs to the top ten. Sequencing input: PBMCs. The chain employs TRBV4-3 and TRBJ2-7, with D maybe TRBD2 (6 bases). The origin of this receptor is a human donor in good health. The CDR3 DNA reads as TGCGCCAGCAGCCGACTCGCACGGGACTCGCAGCAGTACTTC. It specifies CASSRLARDSQQYF.